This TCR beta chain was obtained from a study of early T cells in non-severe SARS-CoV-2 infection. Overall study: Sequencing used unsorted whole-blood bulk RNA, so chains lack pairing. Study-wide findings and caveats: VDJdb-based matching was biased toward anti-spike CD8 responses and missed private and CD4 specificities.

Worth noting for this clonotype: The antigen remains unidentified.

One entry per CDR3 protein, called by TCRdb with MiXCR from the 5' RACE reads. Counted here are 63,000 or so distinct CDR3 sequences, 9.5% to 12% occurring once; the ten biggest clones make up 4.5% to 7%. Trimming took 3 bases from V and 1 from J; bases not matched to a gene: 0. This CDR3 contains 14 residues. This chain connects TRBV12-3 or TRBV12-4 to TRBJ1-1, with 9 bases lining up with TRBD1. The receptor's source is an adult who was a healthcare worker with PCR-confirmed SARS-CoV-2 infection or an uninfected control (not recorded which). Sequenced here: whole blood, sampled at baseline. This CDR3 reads CASSLGQGNTEAFF. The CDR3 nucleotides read TGTGCCAGCAGTTTGGGACAGGGGAACACTGAAGCTTTCTTT.